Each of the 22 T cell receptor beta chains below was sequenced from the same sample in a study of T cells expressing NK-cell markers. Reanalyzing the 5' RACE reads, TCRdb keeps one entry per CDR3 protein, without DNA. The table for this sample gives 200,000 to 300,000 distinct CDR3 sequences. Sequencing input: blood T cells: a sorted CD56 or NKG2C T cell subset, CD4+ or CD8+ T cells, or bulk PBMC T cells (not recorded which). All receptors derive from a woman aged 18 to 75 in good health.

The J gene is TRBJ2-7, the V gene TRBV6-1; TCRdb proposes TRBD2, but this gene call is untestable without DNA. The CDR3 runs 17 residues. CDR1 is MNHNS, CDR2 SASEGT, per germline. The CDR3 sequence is CASRTGHLAGGPEEQYF.

The CDR3 loop reads CASSSYGSRAEQFF. The chain employs TRBV7-2 and TRBJ2-1. Germline assignment: CDR1 SGHTA and CDR2 FQGNSA. This CDR3 is built from 14 residues. Filled out from reference TRBV7-2 and TRBJ2-1, the complete variable domain reads GAGVSQSPSNKVTEKGKDVELRCDPISGHTALYWYRQSLGQGLEFLIYFQGNSAPDKSGLPSDRFSAERTGGSVSTLTIQRTQQEDSAVYLCASSSYGSRAEQFFGPGTRLTVL.

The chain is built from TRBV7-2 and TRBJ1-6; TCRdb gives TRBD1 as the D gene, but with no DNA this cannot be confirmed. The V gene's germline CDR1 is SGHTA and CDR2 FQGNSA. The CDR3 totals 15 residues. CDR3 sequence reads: CASSLLGGVNSPLHF.

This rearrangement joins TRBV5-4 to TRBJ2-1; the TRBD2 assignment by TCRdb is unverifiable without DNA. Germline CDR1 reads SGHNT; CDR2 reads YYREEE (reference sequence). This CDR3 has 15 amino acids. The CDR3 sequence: CASSLVTSGIDEQFF.

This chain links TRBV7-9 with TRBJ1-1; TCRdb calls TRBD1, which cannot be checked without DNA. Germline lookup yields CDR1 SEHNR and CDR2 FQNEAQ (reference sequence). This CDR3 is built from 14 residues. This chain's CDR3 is CASTRGEMNTEAFF.

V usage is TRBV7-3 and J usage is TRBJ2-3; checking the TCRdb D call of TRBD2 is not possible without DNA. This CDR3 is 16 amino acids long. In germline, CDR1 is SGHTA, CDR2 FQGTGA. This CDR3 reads CASSLGTSATADTQYF.

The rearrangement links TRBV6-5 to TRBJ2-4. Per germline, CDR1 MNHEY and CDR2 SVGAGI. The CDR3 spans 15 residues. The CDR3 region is CASSYVFSAKNIQYF.

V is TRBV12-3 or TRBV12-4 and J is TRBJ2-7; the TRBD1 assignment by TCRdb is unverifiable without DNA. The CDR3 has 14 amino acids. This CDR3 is CASSLRAGGYEQYF.

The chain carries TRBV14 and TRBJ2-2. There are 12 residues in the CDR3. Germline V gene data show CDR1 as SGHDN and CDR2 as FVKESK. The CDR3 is CASSQDTGELFF.

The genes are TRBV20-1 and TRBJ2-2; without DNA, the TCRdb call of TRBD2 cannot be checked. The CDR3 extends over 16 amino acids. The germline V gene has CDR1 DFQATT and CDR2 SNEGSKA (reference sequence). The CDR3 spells CSARTGTSGGTGELFF.

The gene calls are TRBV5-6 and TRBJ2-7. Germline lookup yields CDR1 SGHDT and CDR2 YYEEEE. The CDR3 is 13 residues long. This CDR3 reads CASSLVADYEQYF.

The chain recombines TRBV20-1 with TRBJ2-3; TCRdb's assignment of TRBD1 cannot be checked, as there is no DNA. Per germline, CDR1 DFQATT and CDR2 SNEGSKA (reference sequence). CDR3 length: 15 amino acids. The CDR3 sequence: CSAAQDRGRLDTQYF.

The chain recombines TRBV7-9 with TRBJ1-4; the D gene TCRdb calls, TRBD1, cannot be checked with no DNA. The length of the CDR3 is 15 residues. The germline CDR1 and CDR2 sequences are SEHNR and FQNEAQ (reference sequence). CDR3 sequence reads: CASSQQTGRREKLFF.

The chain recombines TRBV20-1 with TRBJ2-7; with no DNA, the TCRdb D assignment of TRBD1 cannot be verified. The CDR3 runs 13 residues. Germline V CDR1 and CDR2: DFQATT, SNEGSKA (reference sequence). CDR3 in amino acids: CSALSGVVYEQYF.

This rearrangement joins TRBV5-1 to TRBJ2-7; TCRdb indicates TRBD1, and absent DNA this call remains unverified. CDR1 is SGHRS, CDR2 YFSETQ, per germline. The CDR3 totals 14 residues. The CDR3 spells CASKGGTGAYEQYF.

The CDR3 loop reads CASSALGGGQFF. The chain couples TRBV12-3 or TRBV12-4 to TRBJ2-1; lacking DNA, the TRBD2 call made by TCRdb goes unchecked. This CDR3 region has 12 residues.

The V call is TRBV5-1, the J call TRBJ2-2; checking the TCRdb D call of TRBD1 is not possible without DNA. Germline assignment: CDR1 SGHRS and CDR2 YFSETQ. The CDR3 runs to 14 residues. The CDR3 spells CASSLEGSAGELFF. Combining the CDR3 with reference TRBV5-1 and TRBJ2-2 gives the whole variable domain KAGVTQTPRYLIKTRGQQVTLSCSPISGHRSVSWYQQTPGQGLQFLFEYFSETQRNKGNFPGRFSGRQFSNSRSEMNVSTLELGDSALYLCASSLEGSAGELFFGEGSRLTVL.

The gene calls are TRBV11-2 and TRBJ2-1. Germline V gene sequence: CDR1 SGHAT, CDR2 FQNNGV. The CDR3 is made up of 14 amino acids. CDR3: CASSLGGVTNEQFF.

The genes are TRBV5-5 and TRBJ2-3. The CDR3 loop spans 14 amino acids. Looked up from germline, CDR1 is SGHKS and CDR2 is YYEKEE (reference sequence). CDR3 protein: CASSWGANTDTQYF.

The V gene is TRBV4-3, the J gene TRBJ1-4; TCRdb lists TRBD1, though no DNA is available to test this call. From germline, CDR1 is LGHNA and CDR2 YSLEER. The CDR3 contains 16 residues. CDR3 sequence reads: CASSQIGTGLTEKLFF.

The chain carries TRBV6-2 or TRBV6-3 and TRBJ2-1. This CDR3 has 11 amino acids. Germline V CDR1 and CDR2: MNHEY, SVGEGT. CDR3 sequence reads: CASHWYNEQFF.

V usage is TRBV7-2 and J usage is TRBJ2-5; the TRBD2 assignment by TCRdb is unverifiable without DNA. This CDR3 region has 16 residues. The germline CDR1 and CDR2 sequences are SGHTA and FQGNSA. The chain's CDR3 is CASSIGTSGGAYSQYF.